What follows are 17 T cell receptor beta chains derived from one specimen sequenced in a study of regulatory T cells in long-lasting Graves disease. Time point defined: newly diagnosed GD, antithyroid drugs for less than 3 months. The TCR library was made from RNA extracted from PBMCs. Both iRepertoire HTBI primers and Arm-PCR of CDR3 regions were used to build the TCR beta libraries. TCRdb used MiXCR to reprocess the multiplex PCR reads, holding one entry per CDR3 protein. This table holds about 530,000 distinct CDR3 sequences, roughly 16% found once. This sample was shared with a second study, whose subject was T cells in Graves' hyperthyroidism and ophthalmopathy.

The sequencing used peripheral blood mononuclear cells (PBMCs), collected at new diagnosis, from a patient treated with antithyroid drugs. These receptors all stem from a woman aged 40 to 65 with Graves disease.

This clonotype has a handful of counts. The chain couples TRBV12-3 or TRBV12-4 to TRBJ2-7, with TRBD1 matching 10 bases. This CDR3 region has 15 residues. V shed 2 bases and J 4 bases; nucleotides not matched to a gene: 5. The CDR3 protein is CASSLSWTGGYEQYF. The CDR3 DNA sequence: TGTGCCAGCAGTTTATCATGGACAGGGGGTTACGAGCAGTACTTC.

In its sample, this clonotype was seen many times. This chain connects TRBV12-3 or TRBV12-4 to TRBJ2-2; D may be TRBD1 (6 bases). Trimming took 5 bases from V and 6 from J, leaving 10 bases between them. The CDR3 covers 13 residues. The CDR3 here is CASSVDSSGELFF. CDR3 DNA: TGTGCCAGCAGTGTGGACAGCTCCGGGGAGCTGTTTTTT.

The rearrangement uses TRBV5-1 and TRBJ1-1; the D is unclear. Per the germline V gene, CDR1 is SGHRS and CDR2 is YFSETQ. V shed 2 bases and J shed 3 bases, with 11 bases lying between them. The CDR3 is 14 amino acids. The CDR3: CASSFLVKDTEAFF. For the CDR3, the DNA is TGCGCCAGCAGCTTTCTAGTAAAGGACACTGAAGCTTTCTTT.

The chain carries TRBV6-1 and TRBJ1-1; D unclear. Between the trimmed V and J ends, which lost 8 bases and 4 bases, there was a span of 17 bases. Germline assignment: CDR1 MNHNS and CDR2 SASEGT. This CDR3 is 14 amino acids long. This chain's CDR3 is CASDHGRVGTEAFF. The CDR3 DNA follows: TGTGCCAGCGATCACGGACGGGTTGGCACTGAAGCTTTCTTT.

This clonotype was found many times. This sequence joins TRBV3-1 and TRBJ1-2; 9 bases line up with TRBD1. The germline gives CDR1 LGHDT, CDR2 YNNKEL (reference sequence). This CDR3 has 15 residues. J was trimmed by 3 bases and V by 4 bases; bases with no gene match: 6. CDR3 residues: CASSLGTGSHYGYTF. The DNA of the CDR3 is TGTGCCAGCAGCCTCGGGACAGGGTCCCACTATGGCTACACCTTC.

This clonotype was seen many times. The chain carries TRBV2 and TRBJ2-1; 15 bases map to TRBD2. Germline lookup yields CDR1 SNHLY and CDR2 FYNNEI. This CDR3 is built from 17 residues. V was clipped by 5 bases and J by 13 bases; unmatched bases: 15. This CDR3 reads CASSYPGTSGGPPAQFF. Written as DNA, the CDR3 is TGTGCCAGCAGTTATCCCGGGACTAGCGGGGGGCCGCCGGCCCAGTTCTTC.

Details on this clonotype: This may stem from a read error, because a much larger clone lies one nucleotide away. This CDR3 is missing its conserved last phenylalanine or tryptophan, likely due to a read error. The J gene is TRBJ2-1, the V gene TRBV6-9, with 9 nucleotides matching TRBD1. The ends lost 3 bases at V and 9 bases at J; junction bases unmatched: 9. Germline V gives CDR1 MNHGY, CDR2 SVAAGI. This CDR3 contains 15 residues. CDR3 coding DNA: TGTGCCAGCAGTTACACGGACAGGGGAAGGGTTGAGCAGTTCTCC. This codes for CASSYTDRGRVEQFS.

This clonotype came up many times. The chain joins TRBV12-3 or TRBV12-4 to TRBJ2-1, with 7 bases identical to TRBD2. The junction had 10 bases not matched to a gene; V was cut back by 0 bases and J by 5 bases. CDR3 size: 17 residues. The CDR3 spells CASSLAAWDYENNEQFF. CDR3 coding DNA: TGTGCCAGCAGTTTAGCGGCTTGGGACTACGAGAACAATGAGCAGTTCTTC.

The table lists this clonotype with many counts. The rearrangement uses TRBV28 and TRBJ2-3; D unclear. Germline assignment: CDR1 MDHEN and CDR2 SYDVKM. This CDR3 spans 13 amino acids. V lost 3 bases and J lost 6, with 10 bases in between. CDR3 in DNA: TGTGCCAGCAGTTTCTCTCACTCGGATACGCAGTATTTT. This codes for CASSFSHSDTQYF.

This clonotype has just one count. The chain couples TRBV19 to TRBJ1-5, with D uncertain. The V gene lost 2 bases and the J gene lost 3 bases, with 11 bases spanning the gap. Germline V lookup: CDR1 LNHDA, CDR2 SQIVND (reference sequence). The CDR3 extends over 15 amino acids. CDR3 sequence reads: CASSIWRGSNQPQHF. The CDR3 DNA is TGTGCCAGTAGTATATGGCGGGGTTCCAATCAGCCCCAGCATTTT.

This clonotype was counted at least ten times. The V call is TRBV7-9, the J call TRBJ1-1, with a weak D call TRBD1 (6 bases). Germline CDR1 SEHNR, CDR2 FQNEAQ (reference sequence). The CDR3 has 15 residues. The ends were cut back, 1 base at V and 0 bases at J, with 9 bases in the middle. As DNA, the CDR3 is TGTGCCAGCAGCTTAGATGGACAGTTGAACACTGAAGCTTTCTTT. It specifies CASSLDGQLNTEAFF.

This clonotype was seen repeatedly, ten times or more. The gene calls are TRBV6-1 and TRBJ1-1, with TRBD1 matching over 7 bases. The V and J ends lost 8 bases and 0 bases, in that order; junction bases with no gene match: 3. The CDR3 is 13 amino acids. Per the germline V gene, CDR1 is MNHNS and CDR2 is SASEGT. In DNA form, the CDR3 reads TGTGCCAGCGGGGACAGACTGAACACTGAAGCTTTCTTT. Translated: CASGDRLNTEAFF.

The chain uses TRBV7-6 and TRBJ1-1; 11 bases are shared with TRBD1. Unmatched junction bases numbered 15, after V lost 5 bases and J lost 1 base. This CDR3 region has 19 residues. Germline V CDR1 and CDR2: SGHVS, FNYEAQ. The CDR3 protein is CASSLQRTGTGGENTEAFF. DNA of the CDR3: TGTGCCAGCAGCCTTCAACGAACCGGGACAGGGGGTGAGAACACTGAAGCTTTCTTT.

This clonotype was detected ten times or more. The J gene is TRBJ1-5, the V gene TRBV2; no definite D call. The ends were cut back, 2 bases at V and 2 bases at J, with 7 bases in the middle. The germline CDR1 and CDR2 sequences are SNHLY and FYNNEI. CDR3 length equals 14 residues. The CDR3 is CASSEQSGNQPQHF. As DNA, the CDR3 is TGTGCCAGCAGTGAACAAAGCGGCAATCAGCCCCAGCATTTT.

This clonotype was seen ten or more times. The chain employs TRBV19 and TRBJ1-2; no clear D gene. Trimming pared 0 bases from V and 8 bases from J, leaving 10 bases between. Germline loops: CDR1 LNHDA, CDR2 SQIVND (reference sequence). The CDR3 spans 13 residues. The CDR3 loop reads CASSIEGVGGYTF. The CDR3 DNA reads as TGTGCCAGTAGTATAGAGGGTGTCGGAGGCTACACCTTC.

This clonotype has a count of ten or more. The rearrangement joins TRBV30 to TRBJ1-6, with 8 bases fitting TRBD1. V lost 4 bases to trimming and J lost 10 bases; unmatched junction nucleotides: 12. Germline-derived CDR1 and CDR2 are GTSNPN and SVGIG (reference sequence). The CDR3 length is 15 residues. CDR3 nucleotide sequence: TGTGCCTGGACTCAATTGGACAGGGAAAAATCACCCCTCCACTTT. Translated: CAWTQLDREKSPLHF.

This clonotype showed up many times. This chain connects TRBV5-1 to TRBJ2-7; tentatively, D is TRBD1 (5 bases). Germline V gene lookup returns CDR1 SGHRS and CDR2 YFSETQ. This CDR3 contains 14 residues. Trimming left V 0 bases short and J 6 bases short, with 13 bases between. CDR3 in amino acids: CASSLEAGPGEQYF. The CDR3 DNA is TGCGCCAGCAGCTTGGAAGCAGGGCCGGGCGAGCAGTACTTC.